This entry is about one TCR beta chain. The sample originates from a study of T cell changes during pregnancy in multiple sclerosis. TCRdb's copy holds only in-frame clones and misses some; the assay was immunoSEQ multiplex PCR. The table has 50,000 to 70,000 clones, about nine tenths seen once. This CDR3 contains 18 residues. The germline gives CDR1 LGHNA, CDR2 YNFKEQ. V dropped 0 bases and J dropped 9; count of bases not matched to a gene: 14. Sequencing used peripheral blood, obtained after pregnancy. This TCR derives from a female donor in good health, enrolled as a control in a pregnancy study. The rearrangement links TRBV4-2 to TRBJ1-6, with 7 positions matching TRBD1. In DNA form, the CDR3 reads TGTGCCAGCAGCCAAGATATCCCTCGGACAGGTTGGGGTTCACCCCTCCACTTT. Encoded protein: CASSQDIPRTGWGSPLHF.